The 8 T cell receptor beta chains presented below share a single source sample, sequenced in a study of T cells after yellow fever vaccination (dated by TCRdb to the late 2010s). The protocol used for the library was 5' RACE. Reads for this sample came from an Illumina NovaSeq 6000. TCRdb cleaned the public reads at Q25 with fastp, built clones with MiXCR and kept in-frame beta chains. Each record represents a unique CDR3 protein, reported with the most common genes and DNA among its rows. The sample table holds about 320,000 distinct CDR3 sequences, of which about 11% were seen once. The leading ten clones occupy around 3.2% of the sample. The treatment or condition label, as the study defines it: live attenuated yellow fever vaccine strain. This specimen was CD4+ T cells sorted from PBMCs, taken 45 days after the yellow fever booster vaccination. Every receptor here comes from a young man who received the YFV17D yellow fever vaccine.

This clonotype occurred a few times. The chain is built from TRBV7-3 and TRBJ2-3; weak D call: TRBD2 (5 bases). The CDR3 contains 15 residues. With 1 base removed from V and 0 bases from J, the gap between germline ends came to 8 bases. CDR1 and CDR2 (germline): SGHTA, FQGTGA. The CDR3 coding sequence is TGTGCCAGCAGCTTAATAGCTAGCAGCACAGATACGCAGTATTTT. Translating it yields CASSLIASSTDTQYF.

This sequence joins TRBV11-2 and TRBJ1-4, with unresolved D. CDR3 length: 13 residues. V lost 3 bases and J lost 8, with 10 bases in between. Germline loops: CDR1 SGHAT, CDR2 FQNNGV. The CDR3, as DNA: TGTGCCAGCAGCTTTTCGGGAATCGAAAAACTGTTTTTT. Its protein product is CASSFSGIEKLFF.

The V call is TRBV2, the J call TRBJ2-7; D possibly matches TRBD1 or TRBD2 (5 bases each). The V gene's germline CDR1 is SNHLY and CDR2 FYNNEI. The ends were cut back, 0 bases at V and 7 bases at J, with 13 bases in the middle. The CDR3 extends over 14 amino acids. CDR3 in amino acids: CASSEAGTLLEQYF. The DNA for the CDR3 is TGTGCCAGCAGTGAAGCGGGGACCCTCCTGGAGCAGTACTTC.

This clonotype has only a few counts. The chain combines TRBV7-2 with TRBJ2-7; D perhaps matches TRBD1 (6 bases). Trimming took off 5 bases at V and 6 bases at J, with 14 bases between the two ends. Germline CDR1 reads SGHTA; CDR2 reads FQGNSA. CDR3 length: 13 amino acids. In DNA form, the CDR3 reads TGTGCCAGCAGCGAACAGCAAGGGGGCGAGCAGTACGTC. Translating gives CASSEQQGGEQYV.

V is TRBV6-5 and J is TRBJ1-1; TRBD1 matches 7 bases. The CDR3 extends over 16 amino acids. The V gene's germline CDR1 is MNHEY and CDR2 SVGAGI. V was pared by 2 bases and J by 3 bases, with 9 bases of the junction left unmatched. The CDR3 protein is CASSYAGQRGDTEAFF. The DNA for the CDR3 is TGTGCCAGCAGTTACGCGGGACAGAGGGGGGACACTGAAGCTTTCTTT.

The chain links TRBV4-3 to TRBJ2-3; 14 bases line up with TRBD2. J lost 11 bases, V lost 0 bases, and 7 bases had no gene match. The germline V gene has CDR1 LGHNA and CDR2 YSLEER. This CDR3 region has 16 residues. CDR3 bases: TGCGCCAGCAGCCAAGATCGGAGGACTAGCGGGGGGCAGCAGTATTTT. This translates into CASSQDRRTSGGQQYF.

V is TRBV28 and J is TRBJ2-7, with 8 bases lining up with TRBD2. V was clipped by 6 bases and J by 2 bases; unmatched bases: 6. CDR1 is MDHEN, CDR2 SYDVKM, per germline. CDR3 length: 14 amino acids. CDR3 nucleotides: TGTGCCAGCAGCGTTACGGGGGGGGCCTACGAGCAGTACTTC. Protein product: CASSVTGGAYEQYF.

This clonotype was found a few times. The chain joins TRBV20-1 to TRBJ2-7, with TRBD2 identical over 9 bases. The CDR3 sequence is 11 residues long. CDR1 and CDR2 (germline): DFQATT, SNEGSKA (reference sequence). The CDR3 DNA follows: TGCAGTGCTAGGACCCCACGAGGACTAGCGGTC. The encoded protein is CSARTPRGLAV.